This T cell receptor (beta chain) derives from a study of blood T cell repertoires in COVID-19. Study summary: T cells, B-cell-depleted T cells, or PBMCs supplied cDNA or gDNA.

The CDR3 loop spans 14 amino acids. CDR1 is LGHNT, CDR2 FRNRAP, per germline. V gave up 10 bases and J gave up 7 bases, with 20 bases separating them. Data came from immunoSEQ multiplex PCR; TCRdb stores just in-frame clones and leaves some out. The data contain about 12,000 clones, about three quarters of them singletons. This TCR was sampled from a human donor in a cohort sampled during active COVID-19. V and J are TRBV12-5 and TRBJ1-5; D is perhaps TRBD1 (6 bases). Sequencing used peripheral blood. The chain's CDR3 is CATRSGEGRQPQHF. As DNA, the CDR3 is TGTGCTACAAGGTCAGGGGAGGGAAGGCAGCCCCAGCATTTT.